This T cell receptor beta chain was sequenced during a study of blood T cell repertoires in COVID-19. Using immunoSEQ multiplex PCR, the repertoire was profiled, and TCRdb retains in-frame clones only, with some absent. The sample yields about 190,000 clones, less than 90% seen once. With 2 bases removed from V and 5 bases from J, the gap between germline ends came to 10 bases. CDR1 LNHDA and CDR2 SQIVND come from the germline V gene (reference sequence). The length of the CDR3 is 14 residues. The TCR comes from a human donor in a cohort sampled during active COVID-19. Sequenced material: peripheral blood. The chain couples TRBV19 to TRBJ2-1; D may be TRBD1 (7 bases). The CDR3 region has the DNA TGTGCCAGTAGTATACAGGGGGGTCACAATGAGCAGTTCTTC. Protein sequence: CASSIQGGHNEQFF.